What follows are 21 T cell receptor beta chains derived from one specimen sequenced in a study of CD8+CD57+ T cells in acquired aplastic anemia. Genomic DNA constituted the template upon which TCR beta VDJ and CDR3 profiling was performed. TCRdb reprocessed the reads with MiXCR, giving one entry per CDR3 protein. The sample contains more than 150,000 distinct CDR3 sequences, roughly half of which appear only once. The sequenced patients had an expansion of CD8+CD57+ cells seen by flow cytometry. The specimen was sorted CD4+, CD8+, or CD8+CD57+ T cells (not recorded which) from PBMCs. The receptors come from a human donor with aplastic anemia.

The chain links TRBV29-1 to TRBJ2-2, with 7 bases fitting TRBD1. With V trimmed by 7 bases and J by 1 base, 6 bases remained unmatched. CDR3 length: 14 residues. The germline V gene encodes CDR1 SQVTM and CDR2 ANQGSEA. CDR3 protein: CSAQGQMNTGELFF. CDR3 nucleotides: TGCAGCGCTCAGGGACAGATGAACACCGGGGAGCTGTTTTTT.

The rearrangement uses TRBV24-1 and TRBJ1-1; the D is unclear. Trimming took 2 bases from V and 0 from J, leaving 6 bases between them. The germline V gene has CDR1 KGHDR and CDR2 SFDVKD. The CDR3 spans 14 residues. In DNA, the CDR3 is TGTGCCACCAGTGATTCTAACTTGAACACTGAAGCTTTCTTT. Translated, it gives CATSDSNLNTEAFF.

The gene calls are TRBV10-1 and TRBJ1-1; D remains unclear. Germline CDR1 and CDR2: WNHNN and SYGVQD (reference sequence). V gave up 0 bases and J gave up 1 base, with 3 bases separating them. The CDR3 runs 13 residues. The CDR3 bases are TGCGCCAGCAGTGAGTCACAGAACACTGAAGCTTTCTTT. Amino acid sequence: CASSESQNTEAFF.

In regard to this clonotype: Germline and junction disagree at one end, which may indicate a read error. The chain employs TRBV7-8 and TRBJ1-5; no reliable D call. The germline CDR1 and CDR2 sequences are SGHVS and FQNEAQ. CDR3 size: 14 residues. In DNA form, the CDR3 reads TGCGCCAGCAGCCCCGTTCGTGGGCCTCAGCCCCAGCATTTT. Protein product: CASSPVRGPQPQHF.

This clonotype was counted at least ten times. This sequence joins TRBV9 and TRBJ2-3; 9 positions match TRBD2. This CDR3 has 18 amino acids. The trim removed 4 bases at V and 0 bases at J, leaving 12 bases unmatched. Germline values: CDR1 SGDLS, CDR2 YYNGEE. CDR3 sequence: CASSPRLAASTSTDTQYF. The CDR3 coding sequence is TGTGCCAGCAGCCCCCGACTAGCGGCGAGTACTAGCACAGATACGCAGTATTTT. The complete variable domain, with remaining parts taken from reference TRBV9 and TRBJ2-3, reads DSGVTQTPKHLITATGQRVTLRCSPRSGDLSVYWYQQSLDQGLQFLIQYYNGEERAKGNILERFSAQQFPDLHSELNLSSLELGDSALYFCASSPRLAASTSTDTQYFGPGTRLTVL.

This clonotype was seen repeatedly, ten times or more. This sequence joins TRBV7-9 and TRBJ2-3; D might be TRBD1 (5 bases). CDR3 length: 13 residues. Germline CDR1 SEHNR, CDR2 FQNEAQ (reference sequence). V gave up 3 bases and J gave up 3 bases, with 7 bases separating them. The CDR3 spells CASSLPGTDTQYF. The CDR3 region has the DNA TGTGCCAGCAGCTTGCCAGGGACAGATACGCAGTATTTT. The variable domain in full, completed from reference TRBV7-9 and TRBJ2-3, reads DTGVSQNPRHKITKRGQNVTFRCDPISEHNRLYWYRQTLGQGPEFLTYFQNEAQLEKSRLLSDRFSAERPKGSFSTLEIQRTEQGDSAMYLCASSLPGTDTQYFGPGTRLTVL.

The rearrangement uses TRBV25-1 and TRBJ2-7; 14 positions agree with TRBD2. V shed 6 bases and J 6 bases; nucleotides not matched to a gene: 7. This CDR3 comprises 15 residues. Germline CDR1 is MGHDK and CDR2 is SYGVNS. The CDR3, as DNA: TGTGCCAGCAGCCTCTCGACTAGCGGGGGGGCCGAGCAGTACTTC. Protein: CASSLSTSGGAEQYF.

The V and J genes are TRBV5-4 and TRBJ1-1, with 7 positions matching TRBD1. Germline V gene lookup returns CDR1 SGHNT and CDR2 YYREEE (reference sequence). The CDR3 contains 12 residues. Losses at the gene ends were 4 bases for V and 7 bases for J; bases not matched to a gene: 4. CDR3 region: CASSGQDNEAFF. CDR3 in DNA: TGTGCCAGCAGCGGACAGGATAATGAAGCTTTCTTT.

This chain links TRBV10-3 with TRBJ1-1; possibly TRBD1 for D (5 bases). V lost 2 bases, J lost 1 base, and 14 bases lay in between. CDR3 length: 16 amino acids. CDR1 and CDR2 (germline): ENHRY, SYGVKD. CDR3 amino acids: CAISEGREGRNTEAFF. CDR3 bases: TGTGCCATCAGTGAGGGGCGGGAGGGGAGGAACACTGAAGCTTTCTTT.

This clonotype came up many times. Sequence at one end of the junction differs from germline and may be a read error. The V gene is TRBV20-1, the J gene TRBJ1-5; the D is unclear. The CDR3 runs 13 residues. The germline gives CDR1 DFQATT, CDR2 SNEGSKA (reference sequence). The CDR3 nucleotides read TGCAGTGCTCTACACGGGCTCAATCAGCCCCGGCATTTT. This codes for CSALHGLNQPRHF.

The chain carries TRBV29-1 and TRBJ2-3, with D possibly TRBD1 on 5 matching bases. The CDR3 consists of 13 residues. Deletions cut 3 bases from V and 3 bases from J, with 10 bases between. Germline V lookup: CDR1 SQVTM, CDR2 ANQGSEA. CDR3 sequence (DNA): TGCAGCGTTGAGGCGGCAGGGACAGATACGCAGTATTTT. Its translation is CSVEAAGTDTQYF.

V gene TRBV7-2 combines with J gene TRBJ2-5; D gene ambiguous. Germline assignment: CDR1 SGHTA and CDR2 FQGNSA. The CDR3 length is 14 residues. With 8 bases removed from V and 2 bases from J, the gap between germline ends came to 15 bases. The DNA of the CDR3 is TGTGCCAGCCTCCTAGGTCCAACACAAGAGACCCAGTACTTC. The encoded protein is CASLLGPTQETQYF.

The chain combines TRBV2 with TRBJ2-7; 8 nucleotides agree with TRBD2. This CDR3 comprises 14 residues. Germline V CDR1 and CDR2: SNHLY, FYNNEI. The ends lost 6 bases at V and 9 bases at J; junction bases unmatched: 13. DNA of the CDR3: TGTGCCAGCAGGAACCTCCGGGAGGGGGTTAGGCAGTACTTC. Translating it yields CASRNLREGVRQYF.

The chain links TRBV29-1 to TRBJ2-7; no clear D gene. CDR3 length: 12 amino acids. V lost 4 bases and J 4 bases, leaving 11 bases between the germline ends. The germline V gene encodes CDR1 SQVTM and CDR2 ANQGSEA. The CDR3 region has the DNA TGCAGCGTTGTCGGCCGTGGGTACGAGCAGTACTTC. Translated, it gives CSVVGRGYEQYF.

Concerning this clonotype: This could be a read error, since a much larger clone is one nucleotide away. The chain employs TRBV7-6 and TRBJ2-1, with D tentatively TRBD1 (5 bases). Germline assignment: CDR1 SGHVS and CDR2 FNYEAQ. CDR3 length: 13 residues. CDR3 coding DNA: TGTGCCAGCAGCTTACAGGGTTACAATGAGCAGCTCTTC. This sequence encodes CASSLQGYNEQLF.

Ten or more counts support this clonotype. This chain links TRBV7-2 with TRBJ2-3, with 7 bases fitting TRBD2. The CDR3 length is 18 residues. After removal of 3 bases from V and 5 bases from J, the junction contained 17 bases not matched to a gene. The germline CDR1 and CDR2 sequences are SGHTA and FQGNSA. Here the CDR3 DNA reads TGTGCCAGCAGCTTCAAATCCGGCGGCGGGAGCTCTGGAGATACGCAGTATTTT. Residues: CASSFKSGGGSSGDTQYF.

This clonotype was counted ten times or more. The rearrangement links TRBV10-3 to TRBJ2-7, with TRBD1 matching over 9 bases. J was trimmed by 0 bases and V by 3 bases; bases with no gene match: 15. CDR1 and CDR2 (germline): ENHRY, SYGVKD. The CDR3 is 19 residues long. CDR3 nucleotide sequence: TGTGCCATCAGTGACCAACCGGGGACAGGGAAAGTTGGCTCCTACGAGCAGTACTTC. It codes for CAISDQPGTGKVGSYEQYF.

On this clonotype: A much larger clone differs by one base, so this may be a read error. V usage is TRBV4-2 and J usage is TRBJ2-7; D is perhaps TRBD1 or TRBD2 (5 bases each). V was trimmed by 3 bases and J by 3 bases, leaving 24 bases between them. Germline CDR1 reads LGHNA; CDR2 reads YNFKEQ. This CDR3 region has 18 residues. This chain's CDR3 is CASSQPSGASTLFYEQYF. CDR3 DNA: TGTGCCAGCAGCCAGCCTTCCGGGGCTTCTACCCTTTTCTACGAGCAGTACTTC.

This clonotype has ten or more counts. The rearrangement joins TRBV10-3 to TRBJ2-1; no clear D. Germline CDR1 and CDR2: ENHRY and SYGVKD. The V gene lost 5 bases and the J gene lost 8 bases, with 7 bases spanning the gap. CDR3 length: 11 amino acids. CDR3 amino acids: CAISSPDEQFF. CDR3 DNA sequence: TGTGCCATCAGTTCTCCGGATGAGCAGTTCTTC.

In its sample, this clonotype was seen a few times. The CDR3 protein is CASSSGLYGYTF. For the CDR3, the DNA is TGTGCCAGCAGCTCTGGCCTCTATGGCTACACCTTC. The V call is TRBV7-9, the J call TRBJ1-2; D gene ambiguous. This CDR3 comprises 12 residues. Looked up from germline, CDR1 is SEHNR and CDR2 is FQNEAQ (reference sequence). Trimming took off 4 bases at V and 4 bases at J, with 7 bases between the two ends.

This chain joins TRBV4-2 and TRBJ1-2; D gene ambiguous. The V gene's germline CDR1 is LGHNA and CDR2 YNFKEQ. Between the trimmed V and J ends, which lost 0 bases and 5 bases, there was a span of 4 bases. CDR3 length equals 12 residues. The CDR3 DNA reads TGTGCCAGCAGCCAAGAGAGATATGGCTACACCTTC. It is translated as CASSQERYGYTF.